A single TCR beta chain is shown here with its context. The authors' processing: Reference gene primer amplification gave estimated nucleated cell counts. Clones were sequenced by immunoSEQ multiplex PCR, and TCRdb holds only the in-frame ones, with some missing. D and trimming come from the DNA, and the V and J calls and clone size come from that table. The sample has about 120,000 clones, 70% to 90% seen once. The sample comes from a study of blood T cell repertoires in COVID-19. Turning to the study itself: COVID-19 samples from acute and convalescent phases originated in the United States, Italy and Spain. PBMCs, B-cell-depleted T cells, or T cells were the source of the cDNA or gDNA that made up the material.

Germline CDR1 reads LNHDA; CDR2 reads SQIVND (reference sequence). CDR3 size: 13 residues. Trimming stripped 7 bases from V and 1 base from J, with 10 bases between. The source is a man in his 60s with acute or convalescent COVID-19. V usage is TRBV19 and J usage is TRBJ1-1, with D perhaps matching TRBD1 (6 bases). Material: peripheral blood. CDR3 DNA sequence: TGTGCCAGTAAAACAGGGACGAACACTGAAGCTTTCTTT. This encodes CASKTGTNTEAFF.